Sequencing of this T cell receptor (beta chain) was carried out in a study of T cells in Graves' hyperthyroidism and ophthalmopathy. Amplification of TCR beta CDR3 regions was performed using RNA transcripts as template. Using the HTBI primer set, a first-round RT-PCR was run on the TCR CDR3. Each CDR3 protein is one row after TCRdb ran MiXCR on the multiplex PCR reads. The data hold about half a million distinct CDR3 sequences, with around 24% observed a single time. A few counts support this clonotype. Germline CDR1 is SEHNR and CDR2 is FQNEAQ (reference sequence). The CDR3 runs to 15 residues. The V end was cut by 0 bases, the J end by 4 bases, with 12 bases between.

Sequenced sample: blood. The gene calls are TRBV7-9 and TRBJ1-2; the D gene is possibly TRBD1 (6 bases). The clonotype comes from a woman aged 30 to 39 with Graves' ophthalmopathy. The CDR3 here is CASSLAQGRVYGYTF. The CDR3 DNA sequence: TGTGCCAGCAGCTTAGCCCAGGGGCGCGTCTATGGCTACACCTTC.